This TCR beta chain was documented in a study of cytomegalovirus exposure and HLA in healthy donors. This table comes from immunoSEQ multiplex PCR, and its TCRdb copy is limited to in-frame clones, with some not included. The repertoire includes more than 150,000 clones, 84% of them detected once, and less than 9% sits in the top ten. Findings and caveats of the study: Researchers reported that three CMV-associated chains were confirmed in vitro as CMV antigen-specific. The study designated 150 or so TCR beta chains cytomegalovirus-associated.

The CDR3 totals 15 residues. V lost 4 bases to trimming and J lost 6 bases; unmatched junction nucleotides: 7. Germline assignment: CDR1 SGDLS and CDR2 YYNGEE. Worth noting for this clone: Its cognate antigen is unknown.

The sample was PBMCs. The clonotype originates from a man in his late teens or twenties in good health and CMV-seropositive. The chain joins TRBV9 to TRBJ2-2; 9 bases are shared with TRBD2. The CDR3 loop is CASSFAGTSPGELFF. Here the CDR3 DNA reads TGTGCCAGCAGCTTCGCCGGGACTAGCCCCGGGGAGCTGTTTTTT.